A selection of T cell receptor beta chains follows, all from one sample in a study of CXCR3-negative and CXCR3-positive naive CD8 T cells. Each CDR3 protein gets one entry in TCRdb, which reprocessed the 5' RACE reads and gives no DNA. This sample contains nearly 110,000 distinct CDR3 sequences. Material for sequencing was naive CXCR3+ CD8+ T cells from blood. The receptors were sampled from a human donor in good health. Some clones in this sample may be carry-over from other donors' samples. CDR3s include the opening cysteine and the closing phenylalanine or tryptophan.

V	J	CDR3
TRBV4-1	TRBJ2-1	CASSQETLRGLAGYNEQFF
TRBV20-1	TRBJ2-7	CSARPGLAYEQYF
TRBV29-1	TRBJ2-1	CSLDETGGSRIF
TRBV4-3	TRBJ2-7	CASSQVGGLDEQYF
TRBV7-3	TRBJ2-2	CASSLTLGTGSTGELFF
TRBV29-1	TRBJ2-5	CSVEVRAALAQETQYF
TRBV6-5	TRBJ2-7	CASSLGTGDYEQCF
TRBV7-2	TRBJ2-7	CASSFPSKVPYEQYF
TRBV29-1	TRBJ1-1	CSVWTANTEAFF
TRBV5-1	TRBJ1-1	CASSLARNTEAFF
TRBV7-9	TRBJ1-1	CASSAGQLNTEAFF
TRBV2	TRBJ2-2	CASSDTGALTGELFF
TRBV5-6	TRBJ2-7	CASSLVDSNSYEQYF
TRBV29-1	TRBJ2-3	CSVYLVEGTDTQYF
TRBV29-1	TRBJ2-1	CSVFAGAYNEQFF
TRBV7-9	TRBJ2-3	CASSSNRDPDTQYF
TRBV4-3	TRBJ2-1	CASSQGPTDPPFGEQFF
TRBV6-1	TRBJ2-5	CASPPPAGRKETQYF
TRBV12-3/TRBV12-4	TRBJ2-7	CASSFGAGAYEQYF
TRBV3-1	TRBJ2-3	CASSQFSGGPTDTQYF
TRBV30	TRBJ2-7	CAWSGGYEQYF
TRBV6-5	TRBJ2-3	CASSPTADTQYF
TRBV7-9	TRBJ2-3	CASSPPGRLAVFTDTQYF
TRBV29-1	TRBJ2-3	CSVETSGSADTQYF
TRBV21-1	TRBJ2-7	CASSKVDYEQYF
TRBV27	TRBJ2-2	CASTEGQGYTGELFF
TRBV7-9	TRBJ2-7	CASSSLAGGPSYEQYF
TRBV29-1	TRBJ2-5	CSVRERLAGAETQYF
TRBV19	TRBJ2-2	CASSIGTSGGPVAGELFF
TRBV7-2	TRBJ2-5	CASSLSSGGANLETQYF
TRBV7-9	TRBJ2-5	CASSFGLAPTQETQYF
TRBV29-1	TRBJ1-1	CSGQSIEAEAFF
TRBV30	TRBJ2-1	CAWSLQLPQEQFF
TRBV6-2/TRBV6-3	TRBJ2-3	CASSYFRLAGEVTDTQYF
TRBV7-6	TRBJ2-7	CASSLGQFYEQYF
TRBV19	TRBJ2-7	CASSSAGGREEQYF
TRBV20-1	TRBJ1-3	CSATTEISGNTIYF
TRBV6-4	TRBJ2-1	CASSLSGTSDSDEQFF
TRBV28	TRBJ2-7	CASSFPREGEQYF
TRBV4-2	TRBJ1-1	CASSQDSGGTVNTEAFF
TRBV15	TRBJ2-2	CATSREKDRAANTGELFF
TRBV5-1	TRBJ2-7	CASRGGSGEQYF
TRBV7-2	TRBJ1-1	CASSLGQPYEAFF
TRBV7-9	TRBJ2-1	CASSRRSGWYNEQFF
TRBV25-1	TRBJ1-5	CASRSGNQPQHF
TRBV14	TRBJ2-1	CASSPTTLTSGNPYEQFF
TRBV18	TRBJ1-1	CASSPQPAPLNTEDFF
TRBV7-2	TRBJ2-1	CASSQYSGLNEQFF
TRBV28	TRBJ1-1	CASSSRLATEAFF
TRBV6-2/TRBV6-3	TRBJ2-2	CASSGSFQEAWELFF
TRBV29-1	TRBJ1-1	CSVEAILLSGSTEAFF
TRBV7-9	TRBJ1-5	CASGSTASPNQPQHF
TRBV29-1	TRBJ2-7	CSVEGGDYEQYF